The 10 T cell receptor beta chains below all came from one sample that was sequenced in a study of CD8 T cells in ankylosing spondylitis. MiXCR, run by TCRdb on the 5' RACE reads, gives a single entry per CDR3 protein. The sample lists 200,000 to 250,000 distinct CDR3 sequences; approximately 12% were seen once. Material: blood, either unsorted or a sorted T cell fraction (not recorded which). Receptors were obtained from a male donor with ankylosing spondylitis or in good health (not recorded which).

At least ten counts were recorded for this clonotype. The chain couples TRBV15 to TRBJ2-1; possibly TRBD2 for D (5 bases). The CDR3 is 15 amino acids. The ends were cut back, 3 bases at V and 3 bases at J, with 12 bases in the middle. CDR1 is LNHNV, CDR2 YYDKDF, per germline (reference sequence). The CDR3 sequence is CATSRDSQLYNEQFF. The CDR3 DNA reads TGTGCCACCAGCAGGGACTCGCAACTCTACAATGAGCAGTTCTTC.

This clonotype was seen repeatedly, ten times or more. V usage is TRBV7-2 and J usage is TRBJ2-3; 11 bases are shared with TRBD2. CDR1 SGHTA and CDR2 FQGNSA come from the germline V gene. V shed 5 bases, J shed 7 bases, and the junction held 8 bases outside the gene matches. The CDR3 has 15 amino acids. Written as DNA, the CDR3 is TGTGCCAGCAGCGCCACTAGCGGGAGAGGATATACGCAGTATTTT. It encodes CASSATSGRGYTQYF. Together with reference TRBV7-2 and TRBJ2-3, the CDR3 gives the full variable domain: GAGVSQSPSNKVTEKGKDVELRCDPISGHTALYWYRQSLGQGLEFLIYFQGNSAPDKSGLPSDRFSAERTGGSVSTLTIQRTQQEDSAVYLCASSATSGRGYTQYFGPGTRLTVL.

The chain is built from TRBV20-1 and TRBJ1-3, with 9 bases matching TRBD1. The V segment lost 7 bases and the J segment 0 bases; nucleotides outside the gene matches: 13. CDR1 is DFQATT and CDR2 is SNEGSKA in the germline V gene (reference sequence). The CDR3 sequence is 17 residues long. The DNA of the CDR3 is TGCAGTGTTAGGGGCGACAGGGGGAAGAGCTCTGGAAACACCATATATTTT. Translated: CSVRGDRGKSSGNTIYF.

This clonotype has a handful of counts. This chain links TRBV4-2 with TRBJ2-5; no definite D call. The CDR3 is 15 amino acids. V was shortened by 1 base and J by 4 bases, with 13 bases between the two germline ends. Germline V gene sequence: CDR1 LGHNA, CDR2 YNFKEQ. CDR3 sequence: CASSQAVGGRETQYF. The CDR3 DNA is TGTGCCAGCAGCCAAGCCGTCGGCGGTCGAGAGACCCAGTACTTC.

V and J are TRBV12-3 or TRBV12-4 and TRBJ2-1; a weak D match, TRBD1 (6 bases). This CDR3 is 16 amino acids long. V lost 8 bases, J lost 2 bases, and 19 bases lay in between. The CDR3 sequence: CASRGQTAVPYNEQFF. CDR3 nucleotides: TGTGCCAGCCGAGGACAGACCGCTGTACCCTACAATGAGCAGTTCTTC.

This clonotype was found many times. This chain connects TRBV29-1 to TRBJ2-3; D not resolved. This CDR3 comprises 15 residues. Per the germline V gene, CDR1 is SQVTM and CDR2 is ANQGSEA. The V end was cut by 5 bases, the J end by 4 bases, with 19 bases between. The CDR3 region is CSVSARINSADTQYF. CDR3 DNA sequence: TGCAGCGTTTCGGCCCGTATCAATTCCGCAGATACGCAGTATTTT.

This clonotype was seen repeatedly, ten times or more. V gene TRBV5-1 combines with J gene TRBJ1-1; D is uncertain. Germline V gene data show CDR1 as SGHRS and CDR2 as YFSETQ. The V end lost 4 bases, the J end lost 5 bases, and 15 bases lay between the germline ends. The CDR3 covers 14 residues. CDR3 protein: CASSRQDHRTEAFF. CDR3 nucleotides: TGCGCCAGCAGCCGACAAGACCACCGAACTGAAGCTTTCTTT. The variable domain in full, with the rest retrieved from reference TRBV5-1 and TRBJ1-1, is KAGVTQTPRYLIKTRGQQVTLSCSPISGHRSVSWYQQTPGQGLQFLFEYFSETQRNKGNFPGRFSGRQFSNSRSEMNVSTLELGDSALYLCASSRQDHRTEAFFGQGTRLTVV.

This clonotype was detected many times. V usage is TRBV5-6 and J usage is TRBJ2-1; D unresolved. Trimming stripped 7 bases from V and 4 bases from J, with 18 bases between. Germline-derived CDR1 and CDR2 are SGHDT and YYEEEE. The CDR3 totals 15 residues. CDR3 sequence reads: CASGNNDNSYNEQFF. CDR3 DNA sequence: TGTGCCAGCGGAAACAACGACAATTCATACAATGAGCAGTTCTTC.

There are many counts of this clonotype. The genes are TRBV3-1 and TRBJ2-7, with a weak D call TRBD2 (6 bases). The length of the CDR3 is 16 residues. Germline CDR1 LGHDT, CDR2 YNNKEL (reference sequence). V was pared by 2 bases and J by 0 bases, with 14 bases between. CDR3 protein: CASSQTSGLGSYEQYF. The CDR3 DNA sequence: TGTGCCAGCAGCCAAACCTCGGGACTGGGCTCCTACGAGCAGTACTTC.

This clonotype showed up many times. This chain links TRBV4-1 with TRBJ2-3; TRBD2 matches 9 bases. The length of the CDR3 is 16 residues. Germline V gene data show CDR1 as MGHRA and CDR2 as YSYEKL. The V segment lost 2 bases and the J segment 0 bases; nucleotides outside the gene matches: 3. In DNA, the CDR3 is TGCGCCAGCAGCCAACGACTAGCGGCTAGCACAGATACGCAGTATTTT. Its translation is CASSQRLAASTDTQYF.